This T cell receptor beta chain was documented in a study of CD8+CD57+ T cells in acquired aplastic anemia. Study background: Mean DNA quantity obtained from sorted CD4+ and CD8+ cells was about 3.2 ug.

A note on this clonotype: The antigen remains undetermined.

CD8+CD57+ cell expansion, shown by flow cytometry, had occurred in the patients selected for sequencing. Genomic DNA was employed as the template in profiling TCR beta VDJ and CDR3. TCRdb reprocessed the reads with MiXCR, giving one entry per CDR3 protein. The sample carries under 200,000 distinct CDR3 sequences, around 48% recorded once. Overall study results and limits: Controls and patients did not differ significantly in CD8+ Simpson's diversity.

Trimming pared 1 base from V and 4 bases from J, leaving 10 bases between. Germline CDR1 SNHLY, CDR2 FYNNEI. The CDR3 length is 14 residues. This receptor was obtained from a human donor with aplastic anemia. Source material: sorted CD4+, CD8+, or CD8+CD57+ T cells (not recorded which) from PBMCs. The chain links TRBV2 to TRBJ1-2, with D perhaps matching TRBD1 (6 bases). CDR3 loop: CASSEGQGSYGYTF. CDR3 coding DNA: TGTGCCAGCAGTGAAGGGCAGGGGAGCTATGGCTACACCTTC.